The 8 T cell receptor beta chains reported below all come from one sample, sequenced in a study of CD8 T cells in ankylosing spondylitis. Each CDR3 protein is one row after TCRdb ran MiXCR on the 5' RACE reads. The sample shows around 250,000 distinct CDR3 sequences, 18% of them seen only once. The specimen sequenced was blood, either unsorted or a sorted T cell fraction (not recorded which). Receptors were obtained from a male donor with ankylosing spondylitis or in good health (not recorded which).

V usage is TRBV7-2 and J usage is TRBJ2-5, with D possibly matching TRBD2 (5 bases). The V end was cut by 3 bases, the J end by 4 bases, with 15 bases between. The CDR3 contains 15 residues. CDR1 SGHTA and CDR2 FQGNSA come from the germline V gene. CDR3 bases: TGTGCCAGCAGCTTTCACCGGGAATCTGGAGAGACCCAGTACTTC. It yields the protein CASSFHRESGETQYF.

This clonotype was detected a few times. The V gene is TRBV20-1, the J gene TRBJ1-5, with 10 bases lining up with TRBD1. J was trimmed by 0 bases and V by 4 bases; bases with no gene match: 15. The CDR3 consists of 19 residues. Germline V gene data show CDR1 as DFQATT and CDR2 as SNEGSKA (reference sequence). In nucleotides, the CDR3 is TGCAGTGCTATGGGGGGGGGACAGGGGACTTTTTATAGCAATCAGCCCCAGCATTTT. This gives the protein CSAMGGGQGTFYSNQPQHF.

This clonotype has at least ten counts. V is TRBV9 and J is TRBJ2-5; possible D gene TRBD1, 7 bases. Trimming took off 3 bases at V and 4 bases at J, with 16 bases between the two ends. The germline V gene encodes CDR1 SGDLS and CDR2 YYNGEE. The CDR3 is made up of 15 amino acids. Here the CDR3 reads CASSGGTAWGETQYF. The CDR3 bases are TGTGCCAGCAGCGGCGGGACAGCCTGGGGAGAGACCCAGTACTTC. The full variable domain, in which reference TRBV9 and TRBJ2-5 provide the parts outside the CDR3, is DSGVTQTPKHLITATGQRVTLRCSPRSGDLSVYWYQQSLDQGLQFLIQYYNGEERAKGNILERFSAQQFPDLHSELNLSSLELGDSALYFCASSGGTAWGETQYFGPGTRLLVL.

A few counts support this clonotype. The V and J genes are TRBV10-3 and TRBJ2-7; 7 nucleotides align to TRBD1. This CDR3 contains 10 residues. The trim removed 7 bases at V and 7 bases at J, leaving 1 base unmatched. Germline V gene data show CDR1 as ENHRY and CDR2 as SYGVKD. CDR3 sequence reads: CAIKTGEQYF. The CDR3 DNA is TGTGCCATCAAGACAGGGGAGCAGTACTTC.

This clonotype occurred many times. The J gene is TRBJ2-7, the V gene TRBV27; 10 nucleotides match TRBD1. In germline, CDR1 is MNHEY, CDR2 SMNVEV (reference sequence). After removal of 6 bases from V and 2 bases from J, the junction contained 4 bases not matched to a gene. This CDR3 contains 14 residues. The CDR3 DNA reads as TGTGCCAGCAGCCTAGGACAGGGGGCCTACGAGCAGTACTTC. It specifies CASSLGQGAYEQYF.

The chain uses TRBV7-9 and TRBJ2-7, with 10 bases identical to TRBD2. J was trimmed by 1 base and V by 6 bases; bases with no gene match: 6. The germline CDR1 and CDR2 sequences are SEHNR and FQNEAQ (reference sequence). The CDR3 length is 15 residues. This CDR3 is CASRTTSGPSYEQYF. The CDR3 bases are TGTGCCAGCAGGACGACTAGCGGGCCATCCTACGAGCAGTACTTC.

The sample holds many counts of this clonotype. The CDR3 is CASSSLQGALNSNQPQHF. CDR3 sequence (DNA): TGTGCCAGCAGTTCCCTACAGGGGGCCCTAAATAGCAATCAGCCCCAGCATTTT. The chain employs TRBV27 and TRBJ1-5, with 9 positions matching TRBD1. The V gene's germline CDR1 is MNHEY and CDR2 SMNVEV (reference sequence). The CDR3 sequence is 18 residues long. J was trimmed by 0 bases and V by 4 bases; bases with no gene match: 10.

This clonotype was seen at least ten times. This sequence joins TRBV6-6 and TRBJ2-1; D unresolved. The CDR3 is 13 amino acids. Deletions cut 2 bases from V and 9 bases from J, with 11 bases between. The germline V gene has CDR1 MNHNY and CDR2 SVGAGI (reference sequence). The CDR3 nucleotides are TGTGCCAGCAGTTACGAGGACCTGAGTGAGCAGTTCTTC. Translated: CASSYEDLSEQFF.